Below, one T cell receptor (beta chain) is given with its context. As yet, its antigen is unknown. Germline CDR1 reads SGHDT; CDR2 reads YYEEEE. J was trimmed by 7 bases and V by 0 bases; bases with no gene match: 6. The CDR3 spans 16 residues. This sample is drawn from a study of neoadjuvant nivolumab and ipilimumab in lung cancer. Study results and limitations: TCR sequencing covered a small number of samples.

Libraries were prepared by immunoSEQ multiplex PCR; TCRdb keeps only in-frame clonotypes and omits some of them. In the table there are 9,500 to 10,000 clones, about 81% of which are singletons. This receptor was taken from an adult with non-small cell lung cancer. The chain has TRBV5-6 and TRBJ2-2, with 10 bases identical to TRBD1. The specimen was peripheral blood, collected before neoadjuvant nivolumab, alone or with ipilimumab. The CDR3 sequence: CASSLEGQGFSGELFF. The DNA of the CDR3 is TGTGCCAGCAGCTTGGAGGGACAGGGGTTCAGCGGGGAGCTGTTTTTT. The entire variable domain, with the rest obtained from reference TRBV5-6 and TRBJ2-2, is as follows: DAGVTQSPTHLIKTRGQQVTLRCSPKSGHDTVSWYQQALGQGPQFIFQYYEEEERQRGNFPDRFSGHQFPNYSSELNVNALLLGDSALYLCASSLEGQGFSGELFFGEGSRLTVL.